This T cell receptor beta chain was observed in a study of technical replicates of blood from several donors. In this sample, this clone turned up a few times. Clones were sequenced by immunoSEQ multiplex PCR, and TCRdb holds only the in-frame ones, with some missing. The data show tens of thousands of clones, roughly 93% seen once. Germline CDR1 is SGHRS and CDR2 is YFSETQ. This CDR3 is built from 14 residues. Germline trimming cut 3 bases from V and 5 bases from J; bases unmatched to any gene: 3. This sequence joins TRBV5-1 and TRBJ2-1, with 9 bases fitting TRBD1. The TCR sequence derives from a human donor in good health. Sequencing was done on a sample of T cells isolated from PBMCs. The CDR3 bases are TGCGCCAGCAGCTCCCGGACAGGGGACAATGAGCAGTTCTTC. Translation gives CASSSRTGDNEQFF.